This entry concerns a single TCR beta chain. The repertoire was sequenced with immunoSEQ multiplex PCR; TCRdb's copy has only in-frame clones and lacks some. The repertoire holds 70,000 to 95,000 clones, with about 94% as singletons. The entry originates in a study of T cell changes during pregnancy in multiple sclerosis. V lost 0 bases and J lost 3; bases outside the gene matches: 4. This CDR3 spans 17 amino acids. CDR1 and CDR2 from the germline V gene are LNHNV and YYDKDF (reference sequence). The V and J genes are TRBV15 and TRBJ2-1, with 11 nucleotides matching TRBD2. The source was peripheral blood, collected in the third trimester of pregnancy. The TCR originated in a female donor with multiple sclerosis, enrolled in a pregnancy study. The CDR3 DNA is TGTGCCACCAGCAGAGATACTGGGACTAGCGGCTACAATGAGCAGTTCTTC. Translated, it gives CATSRDTGTSGYNEQFF.